The 17 T cell receptor beta chains below were found in one sample sequenced in a study of cytomegalovirus exposure and HLA in healthy donors. PCR was performed using 60 Vbeta and 13 Jbeta primers. The assay was immunoSEQ multiplex PCR, and TCRdb's table has in-frame clones only and misses some. The table includes roughly 71,000 clones, 50% to 80% detected once. The specimen was PBMCs. These TCRs come from a man in his forties in good health and CMV-seropositive.

Within the sample, this clone is medium-sized. J is TRBJ2-6 and V is TRBV5-4; D not resolved. Per germline, CDR1 SGHNT and CDR2 YYREEE (reference sequence). V was trimmed by 2 bases and J by 4 bases, leaving 10 bases between them. The CDR3 sequence is 15 residues long. The CDR3 sequence: CASSFAVDGANVLTF. The DNA for the CDR3 is TGTGCCAGCAGCTTCGCGGTAGACGGGGCCAACGTCCTGACTTTC. The full variable domain, in which reference TRBV5-4 and TRBJ2-6 provide the parts outside the CDR3, is ETGVTQSPTHLIKTRGQQVTLRCSSQSGHNTVSWYQQALGQGPQFIFQYYREEENGRGNFPPRFSGLQFPNYSSELNVNALELDDSALYLCASSFAVDGANVLTFGAGSRLTVL.

The chain combines TRBV7-3 with TRBJ2-2; no reliable D call. The V end was cut by 7 bases, the J end by 7 bases, with 16 bases between. The germline CDR1 and CDR2 sequences are SGHTA and FQGTGA. The CDR3 has 14 amino acids. CDR3 sequence (DNA): TGTGCCAGCACTTTAGAAGGCCCGGGCGGGGAGCTGTTTTTT. Protein product: CASTLEGPGGELFF.

The chain employs TRBV2 and TRBJ2-1, with TRBD1 matching over 7 bases. Unmatched junction bases numbered 13, after V lost 6 bases and J lost 2 bases. CDR1 SNHLY and CDR2 FYNNEI come from the germline V gene. The CDR3 sequence is 17 residues long. The CDR3 region is CASRARSGTVTYNEQFF. In DNA form, the CDR3 reads TGTGCCAGCAGGGCCAGGTCCGGGACAGTTACCTACAATGAGCAGTTCTTC.

This clone appeared a single time. The chain is built from TRBV30 and TRBJ2-2, with a tentative D call TRBD2 (5 bases). The CDR3 runs to 13 residues. Germline V gene lookup returns CDR1 GTSNPN and CDR2 SVGIG (reference sequence). The ends were cut back, 2 bases at V and 9 bases at J, with 13 bases in the middle. The CDR3 region has the DNA TGTGCCTGGAGTCCTGCCGGGGTTAGGGAGCTGTTTTTT. This encodes CAWSPAGVRELFF.

The chain recombines TRBV14 with TRBJ2-7, with TRBD1 as a possible D gene (5 bases). CDR1 and CDR2 (germline): SGHDN, FVKESK. The V gene lost 4 bases and the J gene lost 7 bases, with 17 bases spanning the gap. The CDR3 is made up of 14 amino acids. CDR3 in amino acids: CASSPLEHRFEQYF. The CDR3 DNA follows: TGTGCCAGCAGCCCTCTCGAACACAGGTTTGAGCAGTACTTC.

V gene TRBV30 combines with J gene TRBJ1-6; TRBD1 might be the D (6 bases). Per germline, CDR1 GTSNPN and CDR2 SVGIG (reference sequence). V was shortened by 4 bases and J by 10 bases, with 11 bases between the two germline ends. This CDR3 region has 12 residues. In DNA form, the CDR3 reads TGTGCCTGGAATGGGGGCCGGTCACCCCTCCACTTT. Protein product: CAWNGGRSPLHF.

V and J are TRBV7-2 and TRBJ1-2, with D tentatively TRBD1 (6 bases). Per germline, CDR1 SGHTA and CDR2 FQGNSA. The V end was cut by 3 bases, the J end by 14 bases, with 16 bases between. There are 12 residues in the CDR3. CDR3 nucleotides: TGTGCCAGCAGCTTCCAAGACAGGATACATACCTTC. Residues: CASSFQDRIHTF.

This chain joins TRBV30 and TRBJ2-7; D might be TRBD1 (5 bases). This CDR3 is 14 amino acids long. V was cut by 0 bases and J by 3 bases, with 12 bases left in between. Germline V gene sequence: CDR1 GTSNPN, CDR2 SVGIG (reference sequence). For the CDR3, the DNA is TGTGCCTGGAGTGTAGCTACAGGACACTACGAGCAGTACTTC. Protein: CAWSVATGHYEQYF.

This sequence joins TRBV4-3 and TRBJ1-5; possibly TRBD1 for D (5 bases). Looked up from germline, CDR1 is LGHNA and CDR2 is YSLEER. This CDR3 has 14 residues. V was trimmed by 0 bases and J by 5 bases, leaving 8 bases between them. The CDR3 loop is CASSQDRGYQPQHF. The CDR3 nucleotides read TGCGCCAGCAGCCAAGATAGGGGTTATCAGCCCCAGCATTTT.

The chain carries TRBV19 and TRBJ1-1, with 7 bases identical to TRBD1. Germline-derived CDR1 and CDR2 are LNHDA and SQIVND (reference sequence). V shed 5 bases, J shed 5 bases, and the junction held 8 bases outside the gene matches. The CDR3 is made up of 14 amino acids. DNA for the CDR3: TGTGCCAGTAGTCCGCGACAGGGTTTGACTGAAGCTTTCTTT. Its translation: CASSPRQGLTEAFF.

This chain uses TRBV5-1 with TRBJ2-5; 7 bases match TRBD2. Germline values: CDR1 SGHRS, CDR2 YFSETQ. This CDR3 spans 15 amino acids. The ends lost 4 bases at V and 5 bases at J; junction bases unmatched: 11. The DNA for the CDR3 is TGCGCCAGCAGCCCGCGGGGGACCAGAGGGGAGACCCAGTACTTC. This gives the protein CASSPRGTRGETQYF.

This clone came up a few times. The chain recombines TRBV7-2 with TRBJ2-1; 8 bases map to TRBD1. The germline gives CDR1 SGHTA, CDR2 FQGNSA. The CDR3 totals 12 residues. The CDR3 bases are TGTGCAACGGGACAGGTTTACAATGAGCAGTTCTTC. It is translated as CATGQVYNEQFF.

The gene calls are TRBV15 and TRBJ2-7, with 11 nucleotides matching TRBD2. The trim removed 4 bases at V and 6 bases at J, leaving 8 bases unmatched. This CDR3 region has 15 residues. Germline values: CDR1 LNHNV, CDR2 YYDKDF (reference sequence). The DNA of the CDR3 is TGTGCCACCAGCAAGCTAGCGGGGGGACCAAGCGAGCAGTACTTC. This gives the protein CATSKLAGGPSEQYF.

The rearrangement joins TRBV9 to TRBJ1-5; 9 bases are a match to TRBD1. With V trimmed by 4 bases and J by 3 bases, 5 bases remained unmatched. The CDR3 has 15 residues. Germline V gene sequence: CDR1 SGDLS, CDR2 YYNGEE. CDR3 sequence: CASSSDRGVNQPQHF. The CDR3 nucleotides read TGTGCCAGCAGCTCGGACAGGGGTGTCAATCAGCCCCAGCATTTT.

This sequence joins TRBV5-1 and TRBJ2-2, with unresolved D. This CDR3 is built from 14 residues. Germline CDR1 and CDR2: SGHRS and YFSETQ. V was pared by 0 bases and J by 0 bases, with 3 bases between. Here the CDR3 DNA reads TGCGCCAGCAGCTTGGCTTCGAACACCGGGGAGCTGTTTTTT. Translated, it gives CASSLASNTGELFF.

This clone has just one count. The V call is TRBV7-2, the J call TRBJ2-4; TRBD2 might be the D (7 bases). Trimming removed 5 bases from V and 0 bases from J, with 11 bases in between. The germline V gene has CDR1 SGHTA and CDR2 FQGNSA. The CDR3 length is 15 residues. The CDR3 nucleotides read TGTGCCAGCAGCAAGGGGGGGCTAGCCAAAAACATTCAGTACTTC. Its translation: CASSKGGLAKNIQYF.

The sample holds one count of this clone. The chain carries TRBV5-1 and TRBJ2-1, with D perhaps TRBD2 (5 bases). The CDR3 sequence is 12 residues long. V shed 1 base and J shed 9 bases, with 8 bases lying between them. Germline V CDR1 and CDR2: SGHRS, YFSETQ. CDR3 loop: CASSLRGGEQFF. CDR3 in DNA: TGCGCCAGCAGCTTGCGAGGAGGTGAGCAGTTCTTC.